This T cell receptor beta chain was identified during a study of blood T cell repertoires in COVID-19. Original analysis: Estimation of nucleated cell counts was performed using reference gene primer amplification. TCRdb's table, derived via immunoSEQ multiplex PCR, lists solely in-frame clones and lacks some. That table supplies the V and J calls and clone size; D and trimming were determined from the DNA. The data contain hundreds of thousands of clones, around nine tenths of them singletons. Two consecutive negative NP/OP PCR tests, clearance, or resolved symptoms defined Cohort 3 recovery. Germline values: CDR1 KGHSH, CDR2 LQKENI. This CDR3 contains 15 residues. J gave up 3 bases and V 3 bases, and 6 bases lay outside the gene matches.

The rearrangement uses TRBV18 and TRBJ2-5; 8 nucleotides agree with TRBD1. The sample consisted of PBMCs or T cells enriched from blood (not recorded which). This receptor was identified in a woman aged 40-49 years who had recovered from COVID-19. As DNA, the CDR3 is TGTGCCAGCTCACCGGAACAGGGGGAGGAAGAGACCCAGTACTTC. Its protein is CASSPEQGEEETQYF.